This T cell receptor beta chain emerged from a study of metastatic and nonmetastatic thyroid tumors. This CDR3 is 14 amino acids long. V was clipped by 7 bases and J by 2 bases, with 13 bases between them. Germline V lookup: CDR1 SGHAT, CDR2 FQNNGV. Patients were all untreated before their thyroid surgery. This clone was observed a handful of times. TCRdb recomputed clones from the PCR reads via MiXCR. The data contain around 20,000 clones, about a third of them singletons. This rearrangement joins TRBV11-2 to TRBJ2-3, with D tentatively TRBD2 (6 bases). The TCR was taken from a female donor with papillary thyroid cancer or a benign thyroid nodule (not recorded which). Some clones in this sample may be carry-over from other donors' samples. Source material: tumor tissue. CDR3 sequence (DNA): TGTGCCAGCACCCCAGGGACTTACACAGATACGCAGTATTTT. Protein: CASTPGTYTDTQYF.